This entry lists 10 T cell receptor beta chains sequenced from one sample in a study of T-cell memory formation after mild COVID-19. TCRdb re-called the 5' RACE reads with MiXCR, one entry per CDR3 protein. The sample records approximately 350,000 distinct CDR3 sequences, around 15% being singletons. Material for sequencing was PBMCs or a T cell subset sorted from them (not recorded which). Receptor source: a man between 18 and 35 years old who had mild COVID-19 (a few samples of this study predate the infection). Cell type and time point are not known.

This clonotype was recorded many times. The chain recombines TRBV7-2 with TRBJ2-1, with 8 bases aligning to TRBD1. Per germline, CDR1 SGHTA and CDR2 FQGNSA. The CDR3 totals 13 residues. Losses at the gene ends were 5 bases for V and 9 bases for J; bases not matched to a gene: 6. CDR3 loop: CASSTDRVGEQFF. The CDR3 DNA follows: TGTGCCAGCAGCACGGACAGGGTCGGTGAGCAGTTCTTC.

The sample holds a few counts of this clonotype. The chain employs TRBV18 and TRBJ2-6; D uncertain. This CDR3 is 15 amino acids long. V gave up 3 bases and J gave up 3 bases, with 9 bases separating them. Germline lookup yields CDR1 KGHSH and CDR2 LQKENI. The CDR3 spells CASSPEVHGANVLTF. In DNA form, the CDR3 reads TGTGCCAGCTCACCTGAGGTTCATGGGGCCAACGTCCTGACTTTC.

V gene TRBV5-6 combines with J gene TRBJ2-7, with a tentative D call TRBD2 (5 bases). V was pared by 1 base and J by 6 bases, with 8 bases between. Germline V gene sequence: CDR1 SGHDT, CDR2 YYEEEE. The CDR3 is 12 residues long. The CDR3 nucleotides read TGTGCCAGCAGCTTGCCACGGGGCGAGCAGTACGTC. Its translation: CASSLPRGEQYV.

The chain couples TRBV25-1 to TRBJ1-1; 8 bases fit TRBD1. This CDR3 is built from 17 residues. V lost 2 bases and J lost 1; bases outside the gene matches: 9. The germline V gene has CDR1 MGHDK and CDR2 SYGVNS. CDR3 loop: CASSEARGPLSNTEAFF. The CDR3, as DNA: TGTGCCAGCAGTGAAGCCAGGGGGCCACTGTCGAACACTGAAGCTTTCTTT.

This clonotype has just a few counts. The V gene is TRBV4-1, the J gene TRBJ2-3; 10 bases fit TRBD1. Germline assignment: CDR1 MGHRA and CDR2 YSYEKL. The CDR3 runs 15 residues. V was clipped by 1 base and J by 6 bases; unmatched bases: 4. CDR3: CASSQGQGAQDTQYF. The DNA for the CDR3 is TGCGCCAGCAGCCAAGGACAGGGGGCGCAGGATACGCAGTATTTT.

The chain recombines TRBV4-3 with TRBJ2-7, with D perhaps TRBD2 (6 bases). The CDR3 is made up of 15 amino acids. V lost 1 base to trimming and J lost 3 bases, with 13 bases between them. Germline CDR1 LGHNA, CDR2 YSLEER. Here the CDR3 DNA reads TGCGCCAGCAGCCAAGTGCCCGGGGGTGGCTACGAGCAGTACTTC. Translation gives CASSQVPGGGYEQYF.

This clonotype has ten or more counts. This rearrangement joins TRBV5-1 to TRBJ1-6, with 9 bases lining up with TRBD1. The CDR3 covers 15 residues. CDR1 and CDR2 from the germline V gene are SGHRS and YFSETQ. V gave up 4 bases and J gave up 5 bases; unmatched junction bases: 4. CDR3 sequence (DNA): TGCGCCAGCAGCGAAAGACAGGGGGATAATTCACCCCTCCACTTT. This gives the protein CASSERQGDNSPLHF.

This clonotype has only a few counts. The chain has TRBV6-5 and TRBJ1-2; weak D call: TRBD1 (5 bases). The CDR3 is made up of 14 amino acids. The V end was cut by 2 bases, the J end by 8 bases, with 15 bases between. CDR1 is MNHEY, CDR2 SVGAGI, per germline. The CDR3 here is CASSYTSGRVGYTF. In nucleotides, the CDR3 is TGTGCCAGCAGTTACACCTCAGGGCGGGTCGGCTACACCTTC.

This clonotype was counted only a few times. Written as DNA, the CDR3 is TGCGCCAGCAGCTACGGGACGCTTGGGCTTATAGGGGGGGAGCAGTACGTC. Its translation is CASSYGTLGLIGGEQYV. The chain links TRBV5-1 to TRBJ2-7, with D tentatively TRBD1 or TRBD2 (6 bases each). The CDR3 is 17 amino acids. Trimming pared 3 bases from V and 7 bases from J, leaving 26 bases between. Per the germline V gene, CDR1 is SGHRS and CDR2 is YFSETQ.

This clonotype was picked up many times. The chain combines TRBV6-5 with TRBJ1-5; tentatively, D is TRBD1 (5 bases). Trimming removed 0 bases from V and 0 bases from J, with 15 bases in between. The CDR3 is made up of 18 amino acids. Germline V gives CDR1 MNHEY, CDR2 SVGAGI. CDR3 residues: CASSYSLPGSDSNQPQHF. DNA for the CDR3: TGTGCCAGCAGTTACTCCCTGCCAGGGTCGGATAGCAATCAGCCCCAGCATTTT.